This T cell receptor beta chain is from a study of siplizumab effects on memory and regulatory T cells. In each sample, 85,000 to 100,000 TCR templates were assayed. Clones were read by immunoSEQ multiplex PCR, and TCRdb kept only the in-frame ones, dropping some. Of some 100,000 clones detected, around 97% appear once; the ten largest clones hold 0.025% to 0.035%. This CDR3 has 14 amino acids. V lost 4 bases and J lost 4; bases outside the gene matches: 5. CDR1 and CDR2 (germline): LNHDA, SQIVND (reference sequence). This receptor was taken from a human donor in good health. This rearrangement joins TRBV19 to TRBJ1-2; TRBD1 matches 8 bases. The sequenced material came from naive CD4+ T cells sorted from blood. CDR3 residues: CASSTSGTGYGYTF. DNA of the CDR3: TGTGCCAGTAGTACCTCCGGGACAGGCTATGGCTACACCTTC.